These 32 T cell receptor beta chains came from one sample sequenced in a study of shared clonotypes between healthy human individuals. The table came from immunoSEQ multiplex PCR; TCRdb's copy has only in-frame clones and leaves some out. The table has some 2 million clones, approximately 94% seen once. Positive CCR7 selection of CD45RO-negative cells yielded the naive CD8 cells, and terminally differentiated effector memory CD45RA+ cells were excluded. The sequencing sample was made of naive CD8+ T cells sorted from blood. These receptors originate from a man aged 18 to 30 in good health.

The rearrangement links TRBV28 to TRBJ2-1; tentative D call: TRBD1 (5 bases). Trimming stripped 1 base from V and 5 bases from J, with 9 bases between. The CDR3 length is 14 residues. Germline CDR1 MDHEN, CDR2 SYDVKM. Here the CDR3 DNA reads TGTGCCAGCAGTTTATTAGGGGCCAACAATGAGCAGTTCTTC. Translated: CASSLLGANNEQFF. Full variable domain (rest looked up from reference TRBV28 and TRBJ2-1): DVKVTQSSRYLVKRTGEKVFLECVQDMDHENMFWYRQDPGLGLRLIYFSYDVKMKEKGDIPEGYSVSREKKERFSLILESASTNQTSMYLCASSLLGANNEQFFGPGTRLTVL.

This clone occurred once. The CDR3 here is CASSQDAGFTYEQYF. CDR3 sequence (DNA): TGCGCCAGCAGCCAAGATGCCGGGTTCACCTACGAGCAGTACTTC. The chain uses TRBV4-3 and TRBJ2-7; D gene uncertain. The CDR3 loop spans 15 amino acids. V was shortened by 0 bases and J by 2 bases, with 11 bases between the two germline ends. The germline CDR1 and CDR2 sequences are LGHNA and YSLEER.

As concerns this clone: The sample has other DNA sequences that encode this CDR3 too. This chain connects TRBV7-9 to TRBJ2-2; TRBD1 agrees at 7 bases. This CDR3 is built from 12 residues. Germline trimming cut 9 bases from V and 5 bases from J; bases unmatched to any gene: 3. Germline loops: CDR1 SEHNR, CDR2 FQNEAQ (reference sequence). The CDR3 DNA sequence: TGTGCCAGTTCACAGGGGACCGGGGAGCTGTTTTTT. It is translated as CASSQGTGELFF.

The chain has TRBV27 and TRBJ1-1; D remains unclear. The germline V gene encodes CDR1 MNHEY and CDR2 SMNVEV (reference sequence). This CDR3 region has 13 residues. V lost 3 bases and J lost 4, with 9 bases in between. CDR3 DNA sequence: TGTGCCAGCAGTTTTTCCTATGGCACTGAAGCTTTCTTT. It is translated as CASSFSYGTEAFF.

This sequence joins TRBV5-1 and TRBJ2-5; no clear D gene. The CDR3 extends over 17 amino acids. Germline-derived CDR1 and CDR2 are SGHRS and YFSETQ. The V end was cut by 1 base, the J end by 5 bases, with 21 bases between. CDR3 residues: CASSLLSLAQHQETQYF. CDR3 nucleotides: TGCGCCAGCAGCTTGCTCTCCCTTGCACAGCATCAGGAGACCCAGTACTTC.

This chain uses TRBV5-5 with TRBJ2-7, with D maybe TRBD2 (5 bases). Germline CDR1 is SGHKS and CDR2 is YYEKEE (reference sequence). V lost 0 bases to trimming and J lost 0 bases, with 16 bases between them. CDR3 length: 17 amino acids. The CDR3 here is CASSLATRAGSSYEQYF. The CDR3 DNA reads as TGTGCCAGCAGCTTGGCCACGAGGGCAGGAAGCTCCTACGAGCAGTACTTC.

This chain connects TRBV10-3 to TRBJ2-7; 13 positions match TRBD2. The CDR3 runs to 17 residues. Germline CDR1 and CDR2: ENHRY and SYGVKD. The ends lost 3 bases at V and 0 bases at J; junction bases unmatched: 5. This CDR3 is CAISDTGLAGISYEQYF. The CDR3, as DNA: TGTGCCATCAGTGACACGGGACTAGCGGGGATCTCCTACGAGCAGTACTTC.

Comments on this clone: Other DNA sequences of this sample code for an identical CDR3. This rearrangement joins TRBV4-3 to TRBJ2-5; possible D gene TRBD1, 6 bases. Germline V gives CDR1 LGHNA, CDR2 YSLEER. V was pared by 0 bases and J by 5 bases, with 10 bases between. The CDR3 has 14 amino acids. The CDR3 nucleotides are TGCGCCAGCAGCCAAGATTGGGGGCAGGAGACCCAGTACTTC. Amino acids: CASSQDWGQETQYF.

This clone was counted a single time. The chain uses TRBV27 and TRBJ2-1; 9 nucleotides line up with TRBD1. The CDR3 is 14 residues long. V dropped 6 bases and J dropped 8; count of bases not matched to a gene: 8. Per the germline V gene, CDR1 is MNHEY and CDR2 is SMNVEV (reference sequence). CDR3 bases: TGTGCCAGCAGCCCCGGGACAGGGATCTATGAGCAGTTCTTC. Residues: CASSPGTGIYEQFF.

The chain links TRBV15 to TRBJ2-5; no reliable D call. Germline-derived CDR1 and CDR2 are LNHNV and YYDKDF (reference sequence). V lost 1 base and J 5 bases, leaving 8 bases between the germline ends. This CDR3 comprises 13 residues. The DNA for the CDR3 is TGTGCCACCAGCAGAGGTTCTGCGGAGACCCAGTACTTC. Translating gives CATSRGSAETQYF.

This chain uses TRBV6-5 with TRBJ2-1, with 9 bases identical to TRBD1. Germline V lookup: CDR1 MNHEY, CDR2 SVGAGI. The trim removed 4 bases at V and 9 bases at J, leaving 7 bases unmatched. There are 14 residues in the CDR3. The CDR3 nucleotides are TGTGCCAGCAGTTCGGGACAGGGTGTGGGTGAGCAGTTCTTC. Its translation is CASSSGQGVGEQFF.

For the CDR3, the DNA is TGTGCCAGCAGTTACTATAGGACAGGGTCTCTGGAGACCCAGTACTTC. Translating it yields CASSYYRTGSLETQYF. The rearrangement joins TRBV6-5 to TRBJ2-5; TRBD1 agrees at 8 bases. Germline V CDR1 and CDR2: MNHEY, SVGAGI. This CDR3 is built from 16 residues. The ends lost 1 base at V and 5 bases at J; junction bases unmatched: 9.

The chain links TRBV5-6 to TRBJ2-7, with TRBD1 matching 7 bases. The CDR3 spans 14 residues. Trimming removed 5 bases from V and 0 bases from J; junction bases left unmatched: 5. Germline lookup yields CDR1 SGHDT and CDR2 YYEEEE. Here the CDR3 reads CASRPRDSSYEQYF. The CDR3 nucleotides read TGTGCCAGCAGGCCGAGGGACAGCTCCTACGAGCAGTACTTC.

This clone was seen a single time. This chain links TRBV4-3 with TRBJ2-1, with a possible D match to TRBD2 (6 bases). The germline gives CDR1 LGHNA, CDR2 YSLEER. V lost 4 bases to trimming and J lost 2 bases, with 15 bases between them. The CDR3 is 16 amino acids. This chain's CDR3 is CASSLTIADPYNEQFF. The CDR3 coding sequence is TGCGCCAGCAGCCTTACGATAGCGGACCCCTACAATGAGCAGTTCTTC.

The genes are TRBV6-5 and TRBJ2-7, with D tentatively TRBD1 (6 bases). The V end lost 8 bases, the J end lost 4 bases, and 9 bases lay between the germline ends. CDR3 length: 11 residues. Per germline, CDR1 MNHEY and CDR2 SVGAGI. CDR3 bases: TGTGCCAGCCATGGACAGTACGAGCAGTACTTC. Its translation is CASHGQYEQYF.

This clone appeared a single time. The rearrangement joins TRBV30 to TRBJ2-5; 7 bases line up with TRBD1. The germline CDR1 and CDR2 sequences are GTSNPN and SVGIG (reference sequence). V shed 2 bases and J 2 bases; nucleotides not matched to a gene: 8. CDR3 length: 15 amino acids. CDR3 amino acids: CAWSSTGESQETQYF. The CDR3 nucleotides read TGTGCCTGGAGTTCTACAGGGGAATCTCAAGAGACCCAGTACTTC.

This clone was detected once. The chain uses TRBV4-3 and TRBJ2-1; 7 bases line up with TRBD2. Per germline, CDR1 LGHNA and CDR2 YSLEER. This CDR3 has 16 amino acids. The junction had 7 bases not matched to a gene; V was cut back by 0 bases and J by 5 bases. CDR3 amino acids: CASSQETTSIDNEQFF. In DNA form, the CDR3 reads TGCGCCAGCAGCCAAGAGACGACTAGCATTGACAATGAGCAGTTCTTC.

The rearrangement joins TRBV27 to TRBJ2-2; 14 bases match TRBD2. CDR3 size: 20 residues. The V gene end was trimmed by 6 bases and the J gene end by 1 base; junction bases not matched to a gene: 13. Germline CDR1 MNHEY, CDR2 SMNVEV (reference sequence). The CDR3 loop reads CASRSLWGTSGRRNTGELFF. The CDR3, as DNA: TGTGCCAGCAGATCACTTTGGGGGACTAGCGGGAGAAGGAACACCGGGGAGCTGTTTTTT.

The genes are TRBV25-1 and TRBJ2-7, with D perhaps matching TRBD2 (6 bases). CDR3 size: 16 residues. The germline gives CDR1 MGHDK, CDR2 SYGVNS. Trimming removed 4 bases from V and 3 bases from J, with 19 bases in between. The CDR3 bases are TGTGCCAGCAGTGGAGGACCGGAGGGCCTCTTCTACGAGCAGTACTTC. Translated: CASSGGPEGLFYEQYF.

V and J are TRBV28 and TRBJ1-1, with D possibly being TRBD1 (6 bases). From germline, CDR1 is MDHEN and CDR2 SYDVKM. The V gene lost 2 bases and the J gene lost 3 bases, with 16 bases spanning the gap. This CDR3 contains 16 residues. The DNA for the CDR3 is TGTGCCAGCAGTTTACGGGGGCAGGGAAGGGACACTGAAGCTTTCTTT. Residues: CASSLRGQGRDTEAFF.

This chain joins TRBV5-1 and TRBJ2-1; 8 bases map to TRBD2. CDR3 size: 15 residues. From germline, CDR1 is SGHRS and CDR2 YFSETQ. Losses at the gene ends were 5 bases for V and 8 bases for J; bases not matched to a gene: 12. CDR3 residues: CASRVTSGPRDEQFF. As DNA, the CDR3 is TGCGCCAGCAGAGTCACTAGCGGCCCTAGGGATGAGCAGTTCTTC.

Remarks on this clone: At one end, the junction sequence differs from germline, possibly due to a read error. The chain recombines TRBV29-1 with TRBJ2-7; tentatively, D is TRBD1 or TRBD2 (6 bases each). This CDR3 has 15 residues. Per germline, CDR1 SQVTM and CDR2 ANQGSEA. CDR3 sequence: CSVEAPGAGFYEQYF. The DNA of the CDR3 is TGCAGCGTCGAAGCCCCAGGGGCGGGATTCTACGAGCAGTACTTC.

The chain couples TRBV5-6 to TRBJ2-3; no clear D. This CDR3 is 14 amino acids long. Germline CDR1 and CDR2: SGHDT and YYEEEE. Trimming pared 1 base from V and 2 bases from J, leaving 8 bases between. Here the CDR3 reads CASSLRVDTDTQYF. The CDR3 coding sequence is TGTGCCAGCAGCTTGAGGGTGGACACAGATACGCAGTATTTT.

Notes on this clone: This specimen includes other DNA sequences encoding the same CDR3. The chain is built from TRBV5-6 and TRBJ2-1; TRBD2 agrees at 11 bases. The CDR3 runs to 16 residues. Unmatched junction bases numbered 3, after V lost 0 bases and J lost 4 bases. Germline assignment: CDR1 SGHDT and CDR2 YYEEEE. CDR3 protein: CASSLGLAGSYNEQFF. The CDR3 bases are TGTGCCAGCAGCTTGGGACTAGCGGGGTCTTACAATGAGCAGTTCTTC.

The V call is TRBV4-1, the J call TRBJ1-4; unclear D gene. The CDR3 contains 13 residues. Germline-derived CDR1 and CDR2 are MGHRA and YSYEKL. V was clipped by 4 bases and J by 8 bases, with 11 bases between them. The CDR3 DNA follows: TGCGCCAGCAGCCCCCGGACGGGGGAAAAACTGTTTTTT. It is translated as CASSPRTGEKLFF.

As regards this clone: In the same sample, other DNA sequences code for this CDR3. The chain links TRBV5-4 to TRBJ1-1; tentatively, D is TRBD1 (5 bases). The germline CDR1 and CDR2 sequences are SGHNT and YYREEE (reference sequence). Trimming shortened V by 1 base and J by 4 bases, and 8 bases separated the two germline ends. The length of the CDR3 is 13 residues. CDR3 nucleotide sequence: TGTGCCAGCAGCTTGCAGGGCAGCACTGAAGCTTTCTTT. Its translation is CASSLQGSTEAFF.

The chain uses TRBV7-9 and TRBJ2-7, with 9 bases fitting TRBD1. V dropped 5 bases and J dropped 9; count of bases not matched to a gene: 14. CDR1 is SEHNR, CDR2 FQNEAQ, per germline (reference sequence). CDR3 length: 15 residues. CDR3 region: CASSPPGTGMIGQYF. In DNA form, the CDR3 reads TGTGCCAGCAGCCCCCCCGGGACAGGGATGATAGGGCAGTACTTC.

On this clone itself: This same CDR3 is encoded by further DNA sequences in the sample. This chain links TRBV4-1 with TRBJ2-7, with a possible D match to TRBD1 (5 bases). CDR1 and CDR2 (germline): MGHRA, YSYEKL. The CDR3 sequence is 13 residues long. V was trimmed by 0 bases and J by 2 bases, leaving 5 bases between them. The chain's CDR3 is CASSQDRAYEQYF. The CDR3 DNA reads TGCGCCAGCAGCCAAGACAGGGCCTACGAGCAGTACTTC.

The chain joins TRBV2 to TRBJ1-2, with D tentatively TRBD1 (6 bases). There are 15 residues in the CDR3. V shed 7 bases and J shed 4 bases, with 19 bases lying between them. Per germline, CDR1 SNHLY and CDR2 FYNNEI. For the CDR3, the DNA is TGTGCCAGCACCTCTAGGAGGGGGACCTTCTATGGCTACACCTTC. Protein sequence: CASTSRRGTFYGYTF. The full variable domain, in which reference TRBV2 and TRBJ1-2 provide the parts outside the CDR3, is EPEVTQTPSHQVTQMGQEVILRCVPISNHLYFYWYRQILGQKVEFLVSFYNNEISEKSEIFDDQFSVERPDGSNFTLKIRSTKLEDSAMYFCASTSRRGTFYGYTFGSGTRLTVV.

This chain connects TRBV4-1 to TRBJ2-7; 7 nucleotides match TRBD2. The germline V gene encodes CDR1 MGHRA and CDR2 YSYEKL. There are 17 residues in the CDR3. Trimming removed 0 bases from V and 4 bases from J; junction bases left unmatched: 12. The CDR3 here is CASSQDPSYGRGYEQYF. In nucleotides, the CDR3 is TGCGCCAGCAGCCAAGACCCTTCCTATGGGCGGGGGTACGAGCAGTACTTC.

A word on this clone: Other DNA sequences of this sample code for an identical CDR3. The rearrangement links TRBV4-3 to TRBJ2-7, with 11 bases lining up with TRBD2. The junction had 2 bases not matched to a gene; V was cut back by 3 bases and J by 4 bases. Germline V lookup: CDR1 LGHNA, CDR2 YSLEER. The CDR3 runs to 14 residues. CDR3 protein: CASSHGTSGYEQYF. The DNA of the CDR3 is TGCGCCAGCAGCCATGGGACTAGCGGTTACGAGCAGTACTTC.

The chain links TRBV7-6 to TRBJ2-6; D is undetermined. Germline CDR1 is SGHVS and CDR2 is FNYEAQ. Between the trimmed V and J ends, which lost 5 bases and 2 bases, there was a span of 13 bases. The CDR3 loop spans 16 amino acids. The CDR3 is CASSHSAQTGANVLTF. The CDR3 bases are TGTGCCAGCAGCCATTCAGCTCAGACTGGGGCCAACGTCCTGACTTTC. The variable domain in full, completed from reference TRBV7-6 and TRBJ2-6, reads GAGVSQSPRYKVTKRGQDVALRCDPISGHVSLYWYRQALGQGPEFLTYFNYEAQQDKSGLPNDRFSAERPEGSISTLTIQRTEQRDSAMYRCASSHSAQTGANVLTFGAGSRLTVL.